This T cell receptor beta chain originates from a study of T cells in Graves' hyperthyroidism and ophthalmopathy. Study in general: At initial diagnosis, before any treatment had begun, peripheral blood was obtained.

Graves' hyperthyroidism is called stable when ophthalmopathy does not progress within 18 months. This clonotype has just a few counts. It was RNA transcripts that yielded the amplified TCR beta CDR3 regions. HTBI primers were the set used in a first-round RT-PCR of the TCR CDR3. Using its own MiXCR run on the multiplex PCR reads, TCRdb lists one record per CDR3 protein. The table has approximately 590,000 distinct CDR3 sequences, roughly 14% seen once. The germline V gene has CDR1 MNHEY and CDR2 SMNVEV (reference sequence). The CDR3 loop spans 16 amino acids. Unmatched junction bases numbered 13, after V lost 4 bases and J lost 8 bases.

The receptor's source is a woman aged 25 to 39 with Graves' hyperthyroidism. The chain carries TRBV27 and TRBJ1-2, with 10 bases identical to TRBD1. Material for sequencing was blood. Here the CDR3 DNA reads TGTGCCAGCAGTTGGGATCCGGGACAGGGGTCCCTAGGCTACACCTTC. Residues: CASSWDPGQGSLGYTF.